This T cell receptor beta chain was sequenced for a study of shared clonotypes between healthy human individuals (dated by TCRdb to the early 2020s). For the wider study: The cohort included three men and two women between 18 and 49 years of age. To estimate repertoire size and how much clonotypes are shared between individuals, the study performed deep sequencing of blood TCR repertoires from 4 to 6 healthy adults. To increase sequencing depth and limit assay-specific biases, different laboratories used diverse techniques to prepare libraries and sequence TCR repertoires. Between about 0.94 and 8.9 billion PBMCs per donor were obtained by leukapheresis. Broader findings and caveats from the paper: Because the study included only a small number of donors, the genetic and exposure-history diversity represented was limited. Pairwise subsampling indicated that sequencing depth was expected to affect the degree of clonotype sharing among donors. Sampling was restricted to blood, and TCR repertoires in tissue are likely to differ from TCR repertoires in blood.

The donors were healthy, HIV-negative adults who had no recently reported acute infections or vaccinations. Every donor was a Caucasian adult living in Nashville, Tennessee, USA. In the unsorted samples, roughly 90 million PBMCs were counted, and genomic DNA was extracted using the QIAamp DNA Blood Mini kit. After blood collection by leukapheresis, PBMCs were isolated using Ficoll-Histopaque density gradient centrifugation and then cryopreserved in the vapor phase of liquid nitrogen. Using the deep immunoSEQ assay, TCR CDR3 regions were amplified from genomic DNA by multiplex PCR. Genomic DNA extracted from each cell subset was distributed evenly over all wells of several immunoSEQ 96-well plates, and each plate served as one replicate. For unsorted PBMC, 300 ng genomic DNA, equal to 30,000 or so T cell genomes, was loaded into each replicate PCR. Genomic DNA from unsorted PBMC was sequenced over ten immunoSEQ deep assay plates. Purified libraries were quantified with a Qubit 3.0 fluorometer, sized on a Bioanalyzer 2100, and re-quantified with the KAPA Library Quantification kit. Every immunoSEQ 96-well plate was sequenced on a separate single-read 150-cycle Illumina NextSeq 550 flow cell. Under the source paper's analysis protocol: Because the immunoSEQ output included only junctional sequences and no quality scores, the filtering could not be the same as the filtering used for full-length reads. To assign V/J genes and CDR3, sequences were annotated against IMGT germline references using PyIR, a Python wrapper for IgBLAST v1.9. Reads with weak V/J assignments (E-value above 1e-6), missing CDR3, stop codons, out-of-frame junctions, or ambiguous translated residues were removed. A V3J clonotype was defined by an identical inferred V gene, J gene, and CDR3 amino acid sequence. Percentage overlap between repertoires was computed as shared unique clonotypes divided by the size of the smaller repertoire. Three approaches were used to assess repertoire richness: RTK rarefaction, the Chao1 estimator, and Recon v2.1 estimates of unobserved clonotypes. TCRdb carries this immuneACCESS record with in-frame sequences only. Its versions omit some clonotypes, under half of them owing to an unresolved V gene in the studies checked, with the rest unexplained. That table is the source of V, J and clone size, and D and trimming were worked out from the DNA. The sample contains roughly 500,000 clones, 70% to 80% of them found a single time. The top ten clonotypes cover around 12% of the sample.

On this clone itself: The antigen it recognizes is unknown. Base-call qualities are not available, and no considerably larger clone is one nucleotide away.

The CDR3 starts with the cysteine, ends with the phenylalanine, and has 16 residues. Only the CDR3 region is kept as DNA, spanning 48 bases read in frame from base 1. Per the germline V gene (reference sequence), SGHNT is the CDR1 and YYREEE is the CDR2. Deletion took 2 bases off V and 7 bases off J, with a span of 18 bases between the germline ends. The sequence derives from a woman aged 40 to 50 in good health. Some clones in this sample may be carry-over from other donors' samples. The sample consisted of PBMCs. The sequence is built from TRBV5-4 and TRBJ2-2; a weak D assignment points to TRBD1 (6 bases agree). In nucleotides, the sequence is TGTGCCAGCAGCTTCGGGGACCAACCGGGACACGGGGAGCTGTTTTTT. The translation is CASSFGDQPGHGELFF.